A single sample gave rise to the 27 T cell receptor beta chains below, sequenced in a study of T cell responses to AZD1222 COVID-19 vaccine. Sequencing was performed with immunoSEQ multiplex PCR; in TCRdb, only in-frame clones are kept and a portion is missing. The sample lists some 79,000 clones; about 78% were seen once. The sequenced sample was peripheral blood, obtained 28 days after the second AZD1222 dose. The receptors shown here come from an adult who received the AZD1222 COVID-19 vaccine.

The gene calls are TRBV11-2 and TRBJ2-5; D is ambiguous. V lost 2 bases and J lost 5, with 3 bases in between. Germline CDR1 SGHAT, CDR2 FQNNGV. This CDR3 has 11 amino acids. DNA of the CDR3: TGTGCCAGCAGCTTACTGGAGACCCAGTACTTC. Protein: CASSLLETQYF.

With respect to this clone: A junction boundary mismatches the germline segment, possibly from a read error. V and J are TRBV7-2 and TRBJ1-2, with TRBD1 as a possible D gene (5 bases). This CDR3 is built from 13 residues. Looked up from germline, CDR1 is SGHTA and CDR2 is FQGNSA. CDR3 nucleotide sequence: TGTGCCAGCAGCTTCCAGGGCCTCTATGGCTACACCTTT. Protein: CASSFQGLYGYTF.

The V call is TRBV7-2, the J call TRBJ2-1; 14 nucleotides agree with TRBD2. This CDR3 is 13 amino acids long. With 11 bases clipped from V and 10 bases from J, the junction kept 7 bases outside the gene matches. CDR1 is SGHTA, CDR2 FQGNSA, per germline. DNA of the CDR3: TGTGCCGCCCAGGGACTAGCGGGGGTAGAGCAGTTCTTC. Protein sequence: CAAQGLAGVEQFF.

This sequence joins TRBV10-3 and TRBJ2-2, with no clear D. The CDR3 covers 13 residues. Germline CDR1 and CDR2: ENHRY and SYGVKD. Trimming cost V 3 bases and J 2 bases, with 4 bases left between them. The CDR3 reads CAISDINTGELFF. The CDR3 nucleotides are TGTGCCATCAGTGACATTAACACCGGGGAGCTGTTTTTT.

This chain uses TRBV6-6 with TRBJ1-1; D not certain. The CDR3 length is 13 residues. The germline V and J ends were trimmed by 0 bases and 7 bases, with 9 bases remaining between them. Germline-derived CDR1 and CDR2 are MNHNY and SVGAGI (reference sequence). The CDR3 DNA reads TGTGCCAGCAGTTACTCCTTTGCTGGTGAAGCTTTCTTT. It codes for CASSYSFAGEAFF.

The genes are TRBV7-2 and TRBJ2-1; D not certain. The V gene lost 1 base and the J gene lost 0 bases, with 7 bases spanning the gap. The germline gives CDR1 SGHTA, CDR2 FQGNSA. CDR3 length: 15 residues. The CDR3 DNA sequence: TGTGCCAGCAGCTTAGGGGCAGTCTCCTACAATGAGCAGTTCTTC. Protein: CASSLGAVSYNEQFF.

This chain joins TRBV2 and TRBJ1-5, with D unclear. V lost 5 bases and J 6 bases, leaving 8 bases between the germline ends. The V gene's germline CDR1 is SNHLY and CDR2 FYNNEI. The CDR3 runs 12 residues. The CDR3 nucleotides read TGTGCCAGCAGTAGGGTTACTCAGCCCCAGCATTTT. Protein: CASSRVTQPQHF.

The chain couples TRBV19 to TRBJ2-1, with a possible D match to TRBD2 (5 bases). This CDR3 spans 13 amino acids. Trimming pared 8 bases from V and 7 bases from J, leaving 15 bases between. The germline gives CDR1 LNHDA, CDR2 SQIVND (reference sequence). The CDR3 here is CASEGSIRNEQFF. CDR3 nucleotide sequence: TGTGCCAGTGAAGGGAGCATCCGGAATGAGCAGTTCTTC.

This clone was found a few times. The chain joins TRBV11-3 to TRBJ1-3; D unresolved. Germline-derived CDR1 and CDR2 are SGHNT and YENEEA. V gave up 5 bases and J gave up 0 bases, with 11 bases separating them. This CDR3 comprises 15 residues. This CDR3 is CASSPNRVSGNTIYF. CDR3 in DNA: TGTGCCAGCAGCCCTAACAGAGTCTCTGGAAACACCATATATTTT.

CDR3 sequence (DNA): TGTGCCAGCAGCGCCGGACACGTGGGCACTGAAGCTTTCTTT. Translation: CASSAGHVGTEAFF. The rearrangement joins TRBV5-5 to TRBJ1-1; D is perhaps TRBD1 (5 bases). Per germline, CDR1 SGHKS and CDR2 YYEKEE (reference sequence). The CDR3 contains 14 residues. Deletions cut 4 bases from V and 4 bases from J, with 14 bases between.

This chain links TRBV6-5 with TRBJ2-2; no definite D call. Germline V gene lookup returns CDR1 MNHEY and CDR2 SVGAGI. V was cut by 0 bases and J by 4 bases, with 6 bases left in between. This CDR3 is built from 14 residues. The CDR3 loop reads CASSYSSGTGELFF. For the CDR3, the DNA is TGTGCCAGCAGTTACTCGAGTGGCACCGGGGAGCTGTTTTTT.

This chain links TRBV10-3 with TRBJ2-5; 8 bases map to TRBD1. CDR1 ENHRY and CDR2 SYGVKD come from the germline V gene. CDR3 size: 17 residues. The V gene end was trimmed by 6 bases and the J gene end by 0 bases; junction bases not matched to a gene: 12. The CDR3 is CAIRKPGQVKYQETQYF. The CDR3 bases are TGTGCCATCAGGAAACCGGGACAGGTTAAGTACCAAGAGACCCAGTACTTC.

The V gene is TRBV7-3, the J gene TRBJ1-3; possible D gene TRBD1, 6 bases. V dropped 6 bases and J dropped 4 bases, with 16 bases sitting between them. The CDR3 is 15 amino acids. Per germline, CDR1 SGHTA and CDR2 FQGTGA. CDR3 in DNA: TGTGCCAGCAGTCCAGGGGAAGGTGCCGGAAACACCATATATTTT. Its protein is CASSPGEGAGNTIYF.

This chain connects TRBV7-8 to TRBJ2-1; D not certain. The CDR3 runs to 15 residues. Germline assignment: CDR1 SGHVS and CDR2 FQNEAQ. V was cut by 6 bases and J by 2 bases, with 14 bases left in between. CDR3: CASRSTSDPYNEQFF. In DNA form, the CDR3 reads TGTGCCAGCAGGTCTACCAGCGACCCCTACAATGAGCAGTTCTTC.

V is TRBV4-3 and J is TRBJ2-7; D not resolved. The germline CDR1 and CDR2 sequences are LGHNA and YSLEER. The CDR3 consists of 15 residues. V shed 0 bases and J shed 3 bases, with 12 bases lying between them. The chain's CDR3 is CASSQDLGPHYEQYF. The CDR3 region has the DNA TGCGCCAGCAGCCAAGATTTGGGTCCACACTACGAGCAGTACTTC.

The chain carries TRBV10-3 and TRBJ2-3, with 8 bases that match TRBD2. Germline lookup yields CDR1 ENHRY and CDR2 SYGVKD. With 10 bases clipped from V and 4 bases from J, the junction kept 19 bases outside the gene matches. This CDR3 is built from 17 residues. The CDR3 loop is CATGSGTGLGNADTQYF. CDR3 coding DNA: TGTGCCACAGGGTCGGGTACGGGACTAGGGAACGCAGATACGCAGTATTTT.

The chain carries TRBV6-5 and TRBJ2-7; 7 bases match TRBD2. V was pared by 8 bases and J by 6 bases, with 7 bases of the junction left unmatched. The CDR3 is made up of 12 amino acids. Per germline, CDR1 MNHEY and CDR2 SVGAGI. The CDR3, as DNA: TGTGCCAGCGGCGGGAGTGAGTTCGAGCAGTACTTC. Translation: CASGGSEFEQYF.

The CDR3 sequence: CASSQVPSGSSSYNEQFF. The CDR3 DNA is TGTGCCAGCAGCCAAGTCCCTAGCGGGAGCTCCTCCTACAATGAGCAGTTCTTC. The chain employs TRBV3-1 (or the pseudogene TRBV3-2) and TRBJ2-1; 10 nucleotides line up with TRBD2. The V segment lost 1 base and the J segment 0 bases; nucleotides outside the gene matches: 6. The CDR3 totals 18 residues. The germline V gene has CDR1 LGHDT and CDR2 YNNKEL (reference sequence).

The CDR3 sequence: CASSLGGPNSPLHF. CDR3 sequence (DNA): TGTGCCAGCAGTTTGGGGGGCCCAAATTCACCCCTCCACTTT. The V and J genes are TRBV6-5 and TRBJ1-6; TRBD1 is a possible D gene (6 bases). The ends were cut back, 4 bases at V and 7 bases at J, with 11 bases in the middle. The CDR3 totals 14 residues. Germline-derived CDR1 and CDR2 are MNHEY and SVGAGI.

This clone was detected a few times. The V call is TRBV6-2 or TRBV6-3, the J call TRBJ1-2; no firm D call. Germline-derived CDR1 and CDR2 are MNHEY and SVGEGT. Trimming removed 5 bases at V and 6 bases at J, with 13 bases between. This CDR3 region has 13 residues. The CDR3 coding sequence is TGTGCCAGCAGTGACCGTTCCCAAGATGGCTACACCTTC. Protein sequence: CASSDRSQDGYTF.

The rearrangement joins TRBV4-1 to TRBJ1-4, with TRBD1 as a possible D gene (5 bases). Germline V gene sequence: CDR1 MGHRA, CDR2 YSYEKL. V was shortened by 6 bases and J by 8 bases, with 13 bases between the two germline ends. The CDR3 extends over 13 amino acids. The CDR3 region has the DNA TGCGCCAGCAGTCCCGGGGGGAACGAAAAACTGTTTTTT. Protein: CASSPGGNEKLFF.

The chain links TRBV11-2 to TRBJ2-5, with unresolved D. Trimming stripped 5 bases from V and 5 bases from J, with 9 bases between. The length of the CDR3 is 12 residues. The V gene's germline CDR1 is SGHAT and CDR2 FQNNGV. CDR3 in DNA: TGTGCCAGCAGCGTATCTCGGGAGACCCAGTACTTC. Amino acid sequence: CASSVSRETQYF.

The V call is TRBV10-1, the J call TRBJ1-4, with D possibly being TRBD1 (5 bases). CDR3 size: 12 residues. Between the trimmed V and J ends, which lost 2 bases and 11 bases, there was a span of 9 bases. Looked up from germline, CDR1 is WNHNN and CDR2 is SYGVQD (reference sequence). The CDR3: CASSEPRAKLFF. The CDR3 nucleotides are TGCGCCAGCAGTGAGCCCAGGGCCAAACTGTTTTTT.

The rearrangement links TRBV27 to TRBJ2-4; 7 bases fit TRBD1. Trimming cost V 9 bases and J 0 bases; bases outside gene matches: 5. This CDR3 comprises 14 residues. Germline CDR1 is MNHEY and CDR2 is SMNVEV (reference sequence). The CDR3 spells CASWDSLAKNIQYF. The CDR3, as DNA: TGTGCCAGTTGGGACAGCTTAGCCAAAAACATTCAGTACTTC.

The rearrangement uses TRBV7-9 and TRBJ1-4; 7 bases fit TRBD1. The CDR3 loop spans 16 amino acids. The V segment lost 4 bases and the J segment 0 bases; nucleotides outside the gene matches: 5. Germline V gene sequence: CDR1 SEHNR, CDR2 FQNEAQ (reference sequence). This CDR3 is CASSSGQAATNEKLFF. Here the CDR3 DNA reads TGTGCCAGCAGCTCCGGACAGGCTGCAACTAATGAAAAACTGTTTTTT.

J is TRBJ2-1 and V is TRBV5-4; 10 bases fit TRBD2. The length of the CDR3 is 15 residues. The germline gives CDR1 SGHNT, CDR2 YYREEE (reference sequence). Trimming took 0 bases from V and 6 from J; bases not matched to a gene: 3. The DNA for the CDR3 is TGTGCCAGCAGCTTGGAACAGCGGGAGGGCAATGAGCAGTTCTTC. Protein product: CASSLEQREGNEQFF.

The chain couples TRBV7-9 to TRBJ1-6; the D gene is possibly TRBD1 (5 bases). This CDR3 contains 15 residues. From germline, CDR1 is SEHNR and CDR2 FQNEAQ (reference sequence). Trimming shortened V by 5 bases and J by 5 bases, and 13 bases separated the two germline ends. CDR3: CASSPGGGDNSPLHF. In DNA form, the CDR3 reads TGTGCCAGCAGCCCGGGCGGAGGGGATAATTCACCCCTCCACTTT.